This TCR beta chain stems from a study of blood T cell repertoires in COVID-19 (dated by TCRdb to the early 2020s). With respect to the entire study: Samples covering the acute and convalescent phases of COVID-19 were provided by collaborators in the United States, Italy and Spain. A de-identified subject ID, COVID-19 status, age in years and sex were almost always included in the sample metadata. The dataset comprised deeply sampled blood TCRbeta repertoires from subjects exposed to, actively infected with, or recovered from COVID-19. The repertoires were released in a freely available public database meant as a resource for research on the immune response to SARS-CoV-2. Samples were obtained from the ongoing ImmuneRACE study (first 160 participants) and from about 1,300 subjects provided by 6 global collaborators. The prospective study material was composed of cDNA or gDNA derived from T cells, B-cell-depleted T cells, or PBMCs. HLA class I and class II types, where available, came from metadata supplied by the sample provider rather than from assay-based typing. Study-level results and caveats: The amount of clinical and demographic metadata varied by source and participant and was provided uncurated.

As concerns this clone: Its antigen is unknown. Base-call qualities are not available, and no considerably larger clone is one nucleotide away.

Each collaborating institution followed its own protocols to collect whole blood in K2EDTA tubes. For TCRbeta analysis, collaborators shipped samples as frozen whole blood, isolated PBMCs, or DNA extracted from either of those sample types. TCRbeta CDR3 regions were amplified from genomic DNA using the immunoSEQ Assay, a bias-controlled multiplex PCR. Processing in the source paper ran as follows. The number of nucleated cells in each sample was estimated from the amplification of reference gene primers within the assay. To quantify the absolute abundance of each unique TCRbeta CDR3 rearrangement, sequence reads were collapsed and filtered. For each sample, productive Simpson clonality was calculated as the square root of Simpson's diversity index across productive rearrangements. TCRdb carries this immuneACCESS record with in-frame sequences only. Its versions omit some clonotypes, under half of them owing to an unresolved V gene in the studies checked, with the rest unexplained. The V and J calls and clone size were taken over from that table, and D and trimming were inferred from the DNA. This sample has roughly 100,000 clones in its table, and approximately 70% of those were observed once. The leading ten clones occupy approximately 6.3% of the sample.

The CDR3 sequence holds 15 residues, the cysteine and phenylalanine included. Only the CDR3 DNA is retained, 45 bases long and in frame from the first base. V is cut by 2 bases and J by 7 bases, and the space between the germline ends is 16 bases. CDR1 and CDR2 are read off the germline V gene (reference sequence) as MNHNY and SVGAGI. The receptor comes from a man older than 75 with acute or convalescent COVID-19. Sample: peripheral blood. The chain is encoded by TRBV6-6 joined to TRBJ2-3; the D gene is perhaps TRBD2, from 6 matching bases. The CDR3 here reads CASSYGRDHTNTQYF. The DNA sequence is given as TGTGCCAGCAGTTACGGGCGGGACCATACAAATACGCAGTATTTT.